This T cell receptor beta chain is drawn from a study of regulatory T cells in long-lasting Graves disease. Sequencing libraries for TCR beta were prepared with iRepertoire HTBI primers and Arm-PCR of CDR3 regions. TCRdb fed the multiplex PCR reads into MiXCR, producing one record per CDR3 protein. Of 500,000 to 700,000 distinct CDR3 sequences detected, around 15% appear once; the ten largest clones hold approximately 18%. The sample's time point: newly diagnosed GD, antithyroid drugs for less than 3 months. The TCR library used RNA extracted from PBMCs. This sample also belongs to another study, concerning T cells in Graves' hyperthyroidism and ophthalmopathy.

The source is a woman in her twenties or thirties with Graves disease. The source was peripheral blood mononuclear cells (PBMCs), collected at new diagnosis, from a patient treated with antithyroid drugs.

The CDR3 reads CASSYGATNTDTQYF. CDR3 DNA: TGTGCCAGCAGTTACGGGGCGACTAACACAGATACGCAGTATTTT. The chain employs TRBV6-8 and TRBJ2-3; D may be TRBD1 or TRBD2 (5 bases each). This CDR3 contains 15 residues. V dropped 2 bases and J dropped 2 bases, with 11 bases sitting between them. Germline CDR1 and CDR2: MNHGY and SAAAGT.